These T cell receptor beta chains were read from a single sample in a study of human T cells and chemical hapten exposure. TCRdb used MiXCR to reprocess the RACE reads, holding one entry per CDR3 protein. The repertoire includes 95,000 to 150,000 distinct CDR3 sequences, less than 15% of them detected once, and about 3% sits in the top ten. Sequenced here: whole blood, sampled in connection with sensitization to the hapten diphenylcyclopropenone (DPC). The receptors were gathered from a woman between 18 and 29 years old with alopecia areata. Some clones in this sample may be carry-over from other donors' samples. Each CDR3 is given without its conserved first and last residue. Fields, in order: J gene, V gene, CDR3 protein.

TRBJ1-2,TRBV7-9,ASSLDGLQVYGYT
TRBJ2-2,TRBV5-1,ASTSRAGVGTGELF
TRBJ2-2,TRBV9,ASSVAVGGTGELF
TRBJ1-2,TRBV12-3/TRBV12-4,ASSLAPNLRGSRYT
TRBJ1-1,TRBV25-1,ASSEGVRVNTEAF
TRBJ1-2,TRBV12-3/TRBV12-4,ASSGTGGAHYGYT
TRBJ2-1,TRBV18,ASSRDRNNEQF
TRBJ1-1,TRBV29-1,SVVGGIFDTEAF
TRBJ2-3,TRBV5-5,ASSLVQDTQY
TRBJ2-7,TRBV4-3,ASSQDSGFSYEQY
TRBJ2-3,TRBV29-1,SVEGSPRSTDTQY
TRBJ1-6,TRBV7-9,ASSLGHSLNSPLH
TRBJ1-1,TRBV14,ASSQDWGRLNTEAF
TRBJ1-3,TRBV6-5,ASSYAVSGNTIY
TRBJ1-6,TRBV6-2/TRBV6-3,ASSYPIGRGNSPLH
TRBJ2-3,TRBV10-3,AISVGQGIGDTQY
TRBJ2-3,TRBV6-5,ASRKTGTDTQY
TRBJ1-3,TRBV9,ASSPGGGGNTIY
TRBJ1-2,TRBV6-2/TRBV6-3,ASRTSVPAVTTGNKYGYT
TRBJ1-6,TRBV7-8,ASSFSGTSSYNSPLH
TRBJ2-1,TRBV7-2,ASSLDRAPRREQF
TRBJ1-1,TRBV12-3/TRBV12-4,ASSYHRMNTEAF
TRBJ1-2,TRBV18,ASSPGTGEGYGYT
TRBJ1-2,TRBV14,ASSQDGSPGRGYT
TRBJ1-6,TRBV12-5,ASGYGTLNSPLH
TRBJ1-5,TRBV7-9,ASSLGGQPQH
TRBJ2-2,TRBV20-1,SARDVVAGELF
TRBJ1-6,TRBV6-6,ASSYRTDAPGSPLH
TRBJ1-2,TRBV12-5,ASGLDSYGYT
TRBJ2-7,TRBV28,ASSSLLRLGGFYEQY
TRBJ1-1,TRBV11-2,ASSLAFRSGGRTEAF
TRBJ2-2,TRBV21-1,ASTGGTRANTGELF
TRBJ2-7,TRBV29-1,SVVGSSQGVAWEQY
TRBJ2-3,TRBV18,ASSPRASTDTQY
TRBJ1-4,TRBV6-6,ASSEGQGASANEKLF
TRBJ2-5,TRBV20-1,SARKPGGYQETQY
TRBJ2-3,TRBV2,ASRRGWASTDTQY
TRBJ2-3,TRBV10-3,AISQGAEATDTQY
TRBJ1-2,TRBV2,ASTTGGGYT
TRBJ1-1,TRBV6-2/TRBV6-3,ASSPPLTLNTEAF
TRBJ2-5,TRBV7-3,ASSLTRGAVETQY
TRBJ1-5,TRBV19,ASTGQYNQPQH
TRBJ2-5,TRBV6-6,ASSYRLANQETQY
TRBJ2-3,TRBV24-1,ATRAGAPGTDTQY
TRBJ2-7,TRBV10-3,AISDGPNSSYEQY
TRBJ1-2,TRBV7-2,ASSLGTGLGGGYT
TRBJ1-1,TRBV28,ASSEYGRWVMNTEAF
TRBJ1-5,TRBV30,AWSERVNQPQH
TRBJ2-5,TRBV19,ASSPTGLAGETQY
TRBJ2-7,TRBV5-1,ASSRAGAYEQY
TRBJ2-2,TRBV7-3,ASSLRLNTGELF
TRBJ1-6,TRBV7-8,ASSPSLSSYNSPLH
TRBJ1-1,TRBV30,ACQGQGIMNTEAF
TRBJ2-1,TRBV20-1,SARVLAGGLSSYNEQF
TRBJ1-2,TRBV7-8,ASSLTTNYGYT
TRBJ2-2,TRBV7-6,ASSLRDRAPGELF
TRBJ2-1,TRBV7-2,ASSFQQGLNNEQF
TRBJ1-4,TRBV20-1,SAPGQGGEKLF
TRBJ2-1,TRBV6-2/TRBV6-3,ASSPNALVTGGRGNEQF